This T cell receptor beta chain was sequenced for a study of cytomegalovirus exposure and HLA in healthy donors. General study results and limits: As was reported, the classifier diagnosed cytomegalovirus status with high specificity and sensitivity. Cytomegalovirus-associated status was assigned to some 180 TCR beta chains. Under in vitro conditions, a few CMV-associated chains were confirmed as specific for CMV antigens.

A roughly 130-subject validation cohort, separate from the approximately 690-subject first cohort, supplied the donors. V lost 0 bases and J lost 5, with 11 bases in between. The CDR3 has 15 amino acids. CDR1 and CDR2 (germline): SGHRS, YFSETQ. Concerning this clone: What it recognizes is unknown.

Produced via immunoSEQ multiplex PCR; TCRdb's table is partial and in-frame only. This sample has 200,000 or so clones, with around 86% found just once. The clonotype originates from a woman aged 18-29 years in good health and CMV-seropositive. Sequenced material: PBMCs. This rearrangement joins TRBV5-1 to TRBJ1-4, with TRBD1 as a possible D gene (6 bases). The CDR3, as DNA: TGCGCCAGCAGCTTGGATCGGACAGCCAATGAAAAACTGTTTTTT. Protein: CASSLDRTANEKLFF.